Shown below are 11 T cell receptor beta chains from a single sample sequenced in a study of T cell repertoires in cytomegalovirus infection. TCRdb recomputed calls from the reads with MiXCR, one row per CDR3 protein. The top ten hold approximately 2.3% of the sample, which has 290,000 or so distinct CDR3 sequences, about 9.2% seen once. The sample was PBMCs. The receptors stem from a human donor in good health (CMV status not recorded). Some clones in this sample may be carry-over from other donors' samples.

In this sample, this clonotype turned up a few times. The chain employs TRBV20-1 and TRBJ1-5; D unresolved. The CDR3 has 13 residues. The V and J ends lost 1 base and 6 bases respectively, with 10 bases between them. Germline CDR1 and CDR2: DFQATT and SNEGSKA (reference sequence). CDR3: CSARAGFGQPQHF. In DNA, the CDR3 is TGCAGTGCTAGAGCGGGGTTCGGTCAGCCCCAGCATTTT.

This clonotype was seen ten or more times. The chain has TRBV7-2 and TRBJ2-3; TRBD2 aligns across 9 bases. Germline V gene data show CDR1 as SGHTA and CDR2 as FQGNSA. V was clipped by 4 bases and J by 7 bases; unmatched bases: 6. The CDR3 is 14 amino acids. For the CDR3, the DNA is TGTGCCAGCAGCTCCGGACTAGCGCAGAATACGCAGTATTTT. Translation: CASSSGLAQNTQYF.

This clonotype was observed at least ten times. This rearrangement joins TRBV6-2 or TRBV6-3 to TRBJ1-1; D is unclear. Trimming shortened V by 8 bases and J by 0 bases, and 4 bases separated the two germline ends. CDR1 and CDR2 (germline): MNHEY, SVGEGT. The CDR3 sequence is 11 residues long. Here the CDR3 reads CASALNTEAFF. In DNA, the CDR3 is TGTGCCAGCGCTTTGAACACTGAAGCTTTCTTT.

A note on this clonotype: This could be a read error, since a much larger clone is one nucleotide away. The gene calls are TRBV7-6 and TRBJ1-2; D unresolved. Trimming removed 5 bases from V and 3 bases from J, with 19 bases in between. The germline V gene encodes CDR1 SGHVS and CDR2 FNYEAQ. The CDR3 is 16 residues long. Written as DNA, the CDR3 is TGTGCCAGCAGCGTAGGGTCCGGGCGCCGGGACTATGGCTACACCTTC. This encodes CASSVGSGRRDYGYTF.

Only a few counts were recorded for this clonotype. The chain recombines TRBV2 with TRBJ1-5; 7 bases are a match to TRBD1. The V and J ends lost 3 bases and 1 base, in that order; junction bases with no gene match: 6. CDR1 is SNHLY and CDR2 is FYNNEI in the germline V gene. The CDR3 covers 16 residues. CDR3 sequence (DNA): TGTGCCAGCAGTGATTCTGGGACAGCCAGCAATCAGCCCCAGCATTTT. As protein: CASSDSGTASNQPQHF.

This clonotype was picked up many times. The CDR3 DNA reads TGTGCCAGCAGCTCGGGACTAGTCCCCGGACAGGAGCAGTTCTTC. Residues: CASSSGLVPGQEQFF. The rearrangement uses TRBV11-1 and TRBJ2-1; 8 bases are shared with TRBD2. The germline V gene encodes CDR1 SGHAT and CDR2 FQDESV (reference sequence). The length of the CDR3 is 15 residues. V lost 4 bases, J lost 10 bases, and 12 bases stayed unmatched.

V and J are TRBV20-1 and TRBJ1-1; D ambiguous. V was clipped by 5 bases and J by 4 bases, with 17 bases between them. This CDR3 region has 14 residues. Germline V gives CDR1 DFQATT, CDR2 SNEGSKA (reference sequence). The CDR3 region is CSAPPGGMGTEAFF. DNA of the CDR3: TGCAGTGCTCCGCCGGGAGGCATGGGCACTGAAGCTTTCTTT.

In its sample, this clonotype was seen many times. J is TRBJ1-2 and V is TRBV29-1; D might be TRBD1 (5 bases). Germline assignment: CDR1 SQVTM and CDR2 ANQGSEA. This CDR3 region has 11 residues. V was clipped by 3 bases and J by 5 bases, with 7 bases between them. DNA for the CDR3: TGCAGCGTTGAGGGGGGGTATGGCTACACCTTC. Encoded protein: CSVEGGYGYTF.

This clonotype was observed many times. The rearrangement joins TRBV7-9 to TRBJ2-7; D not certain. This CDR3 region has 16 residues. The germline V gene has CDR1 SEHNR and CDR2 FQNEAQ (reference sequence). V gave up 0 bases and J gave up 3 bases, with 15 bases separating them. The CDR3 DNA follows: TGTGCCAGCAGCTTAGCACATCGTCCGAGTGACTACGAGCAGTACTTC. The encoded protein is CASSLAHRPSDYEQYF.

This clonotype was observed a few times. The CDR3 reads CASSPGGVTDTQYF. CDR3 coding DNA: TGTGCCAGCAGCCCGGGGGGCGTCACAGATACGCAGTATTTT. V usage is TRBV13 and J usage is TRBJ2-3; tentative D call: TRBD2 (7 bases). V lost 5 bases and J lost 2, with 11 bases in between. CDR3 length: 14 amino acids. CDR1 is PRHDT, CDR2 FYEKMQ, per germline (reference sequence). The entire variable domain, with the rest obtained from reference TRBV13 and TRBJ2-3, is as follows: AAGVIQSPRHLIKEKRETATLKCYPIPRHDTVYWYQQGPGQDPQFLISFYEKMQSDKGSIPDRFSAQQFSDYHSELNMSSLELGDSALYFCASSPGGVTDTQYFGPGTRLTVL.

The rearrangement uses TRBV19 and TRBJ1-2; 7 bases align to TRBD1. The V gene's germline CDR1 is LNHDA and CDR2 SQIVND (reference sequence). With V trimmed by 7 bases and J by 1 base, 9 bases remained unmatched. This CDR3 spans 15 amino acids. The CDR3 sequence: CASIRRDSVNYGYTF. In nucleotides, the CDR3 is TGTGCCAGTATTCGCCGGGACAGCGTTAACTATGGCTACACCTTC.